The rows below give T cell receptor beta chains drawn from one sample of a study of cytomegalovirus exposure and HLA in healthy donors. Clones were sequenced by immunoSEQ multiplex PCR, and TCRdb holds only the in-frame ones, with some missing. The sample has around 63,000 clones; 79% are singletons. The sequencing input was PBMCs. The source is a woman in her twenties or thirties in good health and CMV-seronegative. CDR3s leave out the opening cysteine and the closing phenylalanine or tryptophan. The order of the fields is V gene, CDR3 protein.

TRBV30	AWTGTGNEKLF
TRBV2	ASRGQGRNTEAF
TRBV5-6	ASSLQGMTGANVLT
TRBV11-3	ASSLEGLAGGFQY
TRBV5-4	ASSPRGGGYGYT
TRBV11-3	ASSLDPSGGRAGNTIY
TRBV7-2	ASSFAGNTEAF
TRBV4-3	ASSQGLAGAPAYNEQF
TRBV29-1	SVEPSVGGTEAF
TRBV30	AWSVSGGAEAF
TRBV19	ASREGVFNEQF
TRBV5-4	ASSLGLGGTEAF
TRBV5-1	ASSSGTGDKTQY
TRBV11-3	ASSLDSPGAGGLYNEQF
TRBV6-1	ASSEGEGFLDTQY
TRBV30	AWSGLAGANGYT
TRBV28	ASSLDRRGGPRTEAF
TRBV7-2	ASSLAAYEQY
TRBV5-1	ASSLAGDPGTGELF
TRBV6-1	ASSGRDTEAF
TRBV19	ASSIAGETEAF
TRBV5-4	ASSPKQGDTQY
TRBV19	ASKLQGQETQY
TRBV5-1	ASSSTWSYNEQF
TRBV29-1	SIGGTGTTEAF
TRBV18	ASSPPWTNTGELF
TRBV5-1	ASSFLGLAGENEQF
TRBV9	ASSAGQGDEQF
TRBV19	ASSIGTGAPNQPQH
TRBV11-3	ASSFGGRAVTQETQY
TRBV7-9	ATLAGETETQY
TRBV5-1	ASSRTTQAGNIQY
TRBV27	ASSPLTGQAHEQY
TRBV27	AGSSRDGSNQPQH
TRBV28	ASTDRGELF
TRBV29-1	SVGGGYDRGRPANTEAF
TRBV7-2	ASTLTPRGDPYEQY
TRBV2	ASSEAPDSYGYT
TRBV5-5	ASRWGTGGTGELF